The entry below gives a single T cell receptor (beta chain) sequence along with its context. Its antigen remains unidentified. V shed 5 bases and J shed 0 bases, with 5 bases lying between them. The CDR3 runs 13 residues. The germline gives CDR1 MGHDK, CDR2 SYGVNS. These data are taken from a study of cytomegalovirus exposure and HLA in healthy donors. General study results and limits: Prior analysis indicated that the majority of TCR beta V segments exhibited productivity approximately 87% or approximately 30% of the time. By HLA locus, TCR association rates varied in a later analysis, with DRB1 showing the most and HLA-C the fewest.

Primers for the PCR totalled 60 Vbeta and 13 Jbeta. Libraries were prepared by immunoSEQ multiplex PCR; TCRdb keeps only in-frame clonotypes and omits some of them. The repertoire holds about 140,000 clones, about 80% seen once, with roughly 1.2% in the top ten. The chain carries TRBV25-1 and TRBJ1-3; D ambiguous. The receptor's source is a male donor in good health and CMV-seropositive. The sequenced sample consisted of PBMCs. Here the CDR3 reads CASSLASGNTIYF. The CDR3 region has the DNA TGTGCCAGCAGTCTGGCCTCTGGAAACACCATATATTTT.